This is a list of T cell receptor beta chains from one sample in a study of sequential checkpoint blockade in melanoma. The data were produced by immunoSEQ multiplex PCR, yet TCRdb's version contains in-frame clones alone and is incomplete. The sample consists of over 10,000 clones, around 68% of them appearing once. The sequencing here drew on CD8+ T cells sorted from blood (inferred from file names), taken from a patient given nivolumab and ipilimumab in sequence. These receptor sequences come from a human donor with melanoma. CDR3s include the opening cysteine and the closing phenylalanine or tryptophan. A D gene is named only where the DNA matches it firmly. Clone size is shown for a subset of rows, as once, few, many or a class of expanded clone.

DNA | CDR3 | D | J | size | V
TGTGCCAGCAGTTACTCGAGTTCAGGGGCCGGGGAGCTGTTTTTT | CASSYSSSGAGELFF | NA | TRBJ2-2 | NA | TRBV6-5
TGCAGCGTTGAAGGCGAGGACTCCTACGAGCAGTACTTC | CSVEGEDSYEQYF | NA | TRBJ2-7 | NA | TRBV29-1
TGTGCCAGCAGCGGATTGGGACAGGGCTTCTACGAGCAGTACTTC | CASSGLGQGFYEQYF | TRBD1 | TRBJ2-7 | NA | TRBV7-8
TGTGCCAGCAGCTTAGCGGGGACAGACTATGGCTACACCTTC | CASSLAGTDYGYTF | TRBD1 | TRBJ1-2 | NA | TRBV7-9
TGTGCCAGCAGCTTCACATCTCCGAGGGGCTACACCTTC | CASSFTSPRGYTF | NA | TRBJ1-2 | NA | TRBV7-9
TGCGCCAGCAAACAGGGCTCCGGGCTTCATGGCTACACCTTC | CASKQGSGLHGYTF | NA | TRBJ1-2 | NA | TRBV5-1
TGTGCCAGCAGTTACTCTCAGGGGGCAGGGAATGAGCAGTTCTTC | CASSYSQGAGNEQFF | TRBD1 | TRBJ2-1 | NA | TRBV25-1
TGTGCCAGCAGTACGGACAGGGGGCCTCTTCCTAACTATGGCTACACCTTC | CASSTDRGPLPNYGYTF | TRBD1 | TRBJ1-2 | NA | TRBV7-9
TGTGCCAGCAGCCCGCCCGGCGGGAGTATCTACGAGCAGTACTTC | CASSPPGGSIYEQYF | TRBD2 | TRBJ2-7 | NA | TRBV7-9
TGTGCCAGCAGCTTGGACGGGAGCTGGGGCAATGAGCAGTTCTTC | CASSLDGSWGNEQFF | NA | TRBJ2-1 | NA | TRBV5-6
TGTGCCAGCAGTGGACCCAAGGGGACAGCAAGAAACACCATATATTTT | CASSGPKGTARNTIYF | TRBD1 | TRBJ1-3 | NA | TRBV25-1
TGTGCCAGCAGTGGGGGGGGGACATTGAACACTGAAGCTTTCTTT | CASSGGGTLNTEAFF | NA | TRBJ1-1 | once | TRBV2
TGTGCCAGCAGCCCGGGGGGCGGGGAGCTGTTTTTT | CASSPGGGELFF | TRBD2 | TRBJ2-2 | NA | TRBV7-9
TGTGCCAGCAGCTTTTCCGAGTGGGGCTACACCTTC | CASSFSEWGYTF | NA | TRBJ1-2 | once | TRBV7-9
TGTGCCAGCAGCTTGGGGGGTGAAGGGTCCTACGAGCAGTACTTC | CASSLGGEGSYEQYF | NA | TRBJ2-7 | once | TRBV7-9
TGCGCCAGCAGCCGCGGGGCTCTAAACCCCGGGGAGCTGTTTTTT | CASSRGALNPGELFF | NA | TRBJ2-2 | few | TRBV4-3
TGTGCCAGCAGCTCCGGACTATACCGCACAGATACGCAGTATTTT | CASSSGLYRTDTQYF | NA | TRBJ2-3 | NA | TRBV7-6